These T cell receptor beta chains were read from a single sample in a study of T-cell reconstitution after alpha-beta-depleted transplantation in children. TCRdb reanalysed the PCR reads using MiXCR and keeps one entry per CDR3 protein. The top ten clones hold about a tenth of a sample with 300,000 to 400,000 distinct CDR3 sequences, 23% of them seen once. Sequencing was performed on PBMCs, mostly from graft donor cells, taken 180 days after TCRalphabeta/CD19-depleted stem cell transplant. The source is a male patient aged 5 to 17 who had a stem cell transplant for acute lymphoblastic leukemia, so the T cells may come from the graft donor. Both conserved end residues are part of each CDR3. D genes are given only for firm matches. Only part of the rows carry a size: once, few, many, or a class if the clone is expanded.

TRBD2 TRBJ2-1 few TRBV29-1 TGCAGCGTTCGGATACTAGCGGGAGGCCTCAGCTCCTACAATGAGCAGTTCTTC CSVRILAGGLSSYNEQFF
NA TRBJ1-6 NA TRBV7-6 TGTGCCAGCAGCTTAAAGGGCCGGGGCAGAATGAATCCTTATTCACCCCTCCACTTT CASSLKGRGRMNPYSPLHF
TRBD2 TRBJ2-3 few TRBV5-1 TGCGCCAGCAGCTTGGAACTAGCGAGAGATACGCAGTATTTT CASSLELARDTQYF
NA TRBJ2-3 many TRBV24-1 TGTGCCACCAGTGATTTCTACCCCGGGCTCGCAGATACGCAGTATTTT CATSDFYPGLADTQYF
TRBD2 TRBJ2-3 NA TRBV5-1 TGCGCCAGCAGCTTGGTGAGCGGGAGAGCCACAGATACGCAGTATTTT CASSLVSGRATDTQYF
NA TRBJ2-3 few TRBV6-2/TRBV6-3 TGTGCCAGCAGTTACGCGACTATCGGCACAGATACGCAGTATTTT CASSYATIGTDTQYF
NA TRBJ1-1 NA TRBV29-1 TGCAGCGTTGAAGTGGGGGCGATACAAGCTTTCTTT CSVEVGAIQAFF
TRBD1 TRBJ1-2 few TRBV6-5 TGTGCCAGCAGTTTTTCTACAGGGGGGGACTATGGCTACACCTTC CASSFSTGGDYGYTF
TRBD1 TRBJ2-7 few TRBV28 TGTGCCAGCAGTCAGACAGGGGGAGGGCACGAGCAGTACTTC CASSQTGGGHEQYF
NA TRBJ2-5 few TRBV10-3 TGTGCCATCAGTGAGTCAGGACGGACTGGAGAGACCCAGTACTTC CAISESGRTGETQYF
NA TRBJ1-2 NA TRBV4-1 TGCGCCAGCAGCCTACAGTGGGTGGGCTATGGCTACACCTTC CASSLQWVGYGYTF
NA TRBJ2-7 few TRBV5-1 TGCGCCAGCAGCTTTGACGACTACTACGAGCAGTACTTC CASSFDDYYEQYF
NA TRBJ1-3 few TRBV6-5 TGTGCCAGCAGTTACTCGAACAGGCCTGCTGGAAACACCATATATTTT CASSYSNRPAGNTIYF
NA TRBJ2-7 few TRBV7-6 TGTGCCAGCAGCAGCAGGGGTCTTACCTACGAGCAGTACTTC CASSSRGLTYEQYF
NA TRBJ1-1 NA TRBV6-2/TRBV6-3 TGTGCCAGCAGCGTAGGGAGGTTGAACACTGAAGCTTTCTTT CASSVGRLNTEAFF
TRBD2 TRBJ2-7 NA TRBV27 TGTGCCACCAGGAGCGGGAGCTCCTACGAGCAGTACTTC CATRSGSSYEQYF
TRBD1 TRBJ2-7 few TRBV27 TGTGCCAGCAGCCCCGGGCAGGGGGTAGTGAACGAGCAGTACTTC CASSPGQGVVNEQYF
TRBD1 TRBJ1-1 NA TRBV7-8 TGTGCCAGCAGCTTAGTGACAGGGATAGTCACTGAAGCTTTCTTT CASSLVTGIVTEAFF